Here is one TCR beta chain with its context. An end of the junction does not agree with germline; a read error may underlie this. The data originate from a study of T cells in Graves' hyperthyroidism and ophthalmopathy. Amplification targeted TCR beta CDR3 regions from RNA transcripts. With the HTBI primer set, the TCR CDR3 went through a first round of RT-PCR. Via MiXCR, TCRdb re-called the multiplex PCR reads, giving one row per CDR3 protein. The repertoire holds 450,000 to 550,000 distinct CDR3 sequences, with approximately 25% as singletons. The specimen sequenced was blood. The clonotype originates from a woman aged 30 to 39 with Graves' ophthalmopathy.

The CDR3 spells CDSSESHRGLDYGYTF. For the CDR3, the DNA is TGTGACAGCAGTGAATCCCACAGGGGGCTTGACTATGGCTACACCTTC. This chain connects TRBV6-1 to TRBJ1-2; 9 bases fit TRBD1. The CDR3 spans 16 residues. Germline-derived CDR1 and CDR2 are MNHNS and SASEGT.